This T cell receptor beta chain appears in the sequencing data of a study of T cell responses to AZD1222 COVID-19 vaccine. Produced via immunoSEQ multiplex PCR; TCRdb's table is partial and in-frame only. The table shows over 60,000 clones, with around 87% occurring only once. This clone was observed a few times. From germline, CDR1 is KGHSH and CDR2 LQKENI. This CDR3 contains 14 residues. Trimming cost V 4 bases and J 5 bases; bases outside gene matches: 6. The sample in question was peripheral blood, obtained on day 0 of AZD1222 vaccination. The source of this sequence is an adult in good health. The rearrangement links TRBV18 to TRBJ1-1, with TRBD1 matching over 8 bases. CDR3 bases: TGTGCCAGCTCACACGGACAGGGAGGGACTGAAGCTTTCTTT. Its protein product is CASSHGQGGTEAFF.